The 6 T cell receptor beta chains listed next were all sequenced from one sample in a study of T-cell reconstitution after alpha-beta-depleted transplantation in children. This sample's TCRbeta library carried unique molecular identifier barcodes. TCRdb processed the PCR reads anew with MiXCR; each CDR3 protein has one entry. The sample holds fewer than 550,000 distinct CDR3 sequences; about an eighth are singletons and the top ten take around 15%. The specimen comprised PBMCs, mostly from graft donor cells, sampled 180 days after TCRalphabeta/CD19-depleted stem cell transplant. The receptor source for this set is a female patient aged 2-9 years who had a stem cell transplant for aplastic anemia, so the T cells may come from the graft donor.

Only a few counts were recorded for this clonotype. The chain couples TRBV20-1 to TRBJ2-7; the match to TRBD2 covers 10 bases. The CDR3 is 13 amino acids. The junction had 8 bases not matched to a gene; V was cut back by 6 bases and J by 6 bases. Looked up from germline, CDR1 is DFQATT and CDR2 is SNEGSKA (reference sequence). Here the CDR3 reads CSAQLAGVFEQYF. The CDR3 coding sequence is TGCAGTGCCCAGCTAGCGGGAGTTTTCGAGCAGTACTTC.

The chain uses TRBV12-3 or TRBV12-4 and TRBJ1-4; TRBD1 might be the D (5 bases). This CDR3 spans 15 amino acids. Trimming removed 7 bases from V and 6 bases from J, with 18 bases in between. The CDR3 DNA is TGTGCCAGCACCAGAACCGGGACGGGGGATGAAAAACTGTTTTTT. It translates to CASTRTGTGDEKLFF.

There are a few counts of this clonotype. The gene calls are TRBV5-1 and TRBJ2-7; the D gene is possibly TRBD1 (5 bases). Germline V gene sequence: CDR1 SGHRS, CDR2 YFSETQ. The CDR3 has 16 amino acids. Trimming took off 4 bases at V and 3 bases at J, with 20 bases between the two ends. The CDR3: CASSIQGWHPDYEQYF. The CDR3 DNA follows: TGCGCCAGCAGCATTCAGGGCTGGCATCCCGACTACGAGCAGTACTTC.

Only a few counts were recorded for this clonotype. The gene calls are TRBV6-1 and TRBJ2-7; 11 nucleotides agree with TRBD2. CDR3 size: 18 residues. Germline CDR1 reads MNHNS; CDR2 reads SASEGT. Trimming cost V 4 bases and J 12 bases; bases outside gene matches: 23. CDR3: CASSGHPGTSGLAGGVYV. CDR3 DNA sequence: TGTGCCAGCAGTGGGCACCCCGGGACTAGCGGACTTGCCGGGGGGGTGTACGTC.

CDR3 in DNA: TGTGCCTGGAGCCCCGGGACAGGGTTCGAGCAGTACTTC. This encodes CAWSPGTGFEQYF. The rearrangement joins TRBV30 to TRBJ2-7; 9 bases are shared with TRBD1. With V trimmed by 3 bases and J by 6 bases, 6 bases remained unmatched. CDR1 GTSNPN and CDR2 SVGIG come from the germline V gene (reference sequence). The CDR3 runs 13 residues.

V is TRBV10-3 and J is TRBJ2-7, with a tentative D call TRBD1 (6 bases). This CDR3 is 12 amino acids long. V was trimmed by 3 bases and J by 5 bases, leaving 8 bases between them. Germline CDR1 and CDR2: ENHRY and SYGVKD. Written as DNA, the CDR3 is TGTGCCATCAGTGACAGGGGCCACGAGCAGTACTTC. Translating it yields CAISDRGHEQYF.